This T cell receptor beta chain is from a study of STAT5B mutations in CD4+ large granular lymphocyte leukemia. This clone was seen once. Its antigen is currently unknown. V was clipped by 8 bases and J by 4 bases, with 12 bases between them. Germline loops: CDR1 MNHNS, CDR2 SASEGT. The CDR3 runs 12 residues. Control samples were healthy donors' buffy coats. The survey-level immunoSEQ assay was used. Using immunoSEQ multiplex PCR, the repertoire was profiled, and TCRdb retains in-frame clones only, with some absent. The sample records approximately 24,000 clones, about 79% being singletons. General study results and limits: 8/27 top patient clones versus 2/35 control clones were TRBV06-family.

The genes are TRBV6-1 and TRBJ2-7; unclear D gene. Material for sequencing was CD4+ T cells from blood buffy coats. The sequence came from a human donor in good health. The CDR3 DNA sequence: TGTGCCAGCTCCCCCCCAGGTTACGAGCAGTACTTC. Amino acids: CASSPPGYEQYF.